Below, 19 T cell receptor beta chains from the same sample are listed, as sequenced in a study of cytotoxic CD8 clonotypes in ibrutinib-treated CLL. The data were produced by immunoSEQ multiplex PCR, yet TCRdb's version contains in-frame clones alone and is incomplete. Of about 160,000 clones listed, around 84% are singletons. Specimen: PBMCs, collected after 12 months of ibrutinib treatment. Receptors originate from a human donor with chronic lymphocytic leukemia.

The V call is TRBV28, the J call TRBJ2-7; TRBD1 aligns across 9 bases. CDR3 size: 16 residues. Germline CDR1 and CDR2: MDHEN and SYDVKM. The trim removed 4 bases at V and 2 bases at J, leaving 9 bases unmatched. The CDR3 reads CASSSPGTGNPYEQYF. The CDR3 DNA reads as TGTGCCAGCAGTTCTCCCGGGACAGGGAACCCCTACGAGCAGTACTTC.

The V and J genes are TRBV28 and TRBJ1-2; D unresolved. Germline V gene data show CDR1 as MDHEN and CDR2 as SYDVKM. Trimming took off 6 bases at V and 8 bases at J, with 13 bases between the two ends. The CDR3 covers 12 residues. CDR3 residues: CASSLNRVGYTF. In DNA form, the CDR3 reads TGTGCCAGCAGCCTCAATAGGGTGGGCTACACCTTC.

The V call is TRBV7-2, the J call TRBJ2-7; 7 bases fit TRBD1. J gave up 3 bases and V 2 bases, and 4 bases lay outside the gene matches. Germline loops: CDR1 SGHTA, CDR2 FQGNSA. This CDR3 region has 14 residues. The CDR3 DNA follows: TGTGCCAGCAGCTTACAGGCAGGGGGCTACGAGCAGTACTTC. The encoded protein is CASSLQAGGYEQYF.

This rearrangement joins TRBV28 to TRBJ1-1; 7 bases map to TRBD1. The CDR3 runs to 15 residues. CDR1 and CDR2 from the germline V gene are MDHEN and SYDVKM. The V segment lost 9 bases and the J segment 2 bases; nucleotides outside the gene matches: 12. The CDR3 spells CASIPPGQLNTEAFF. CDR3 bases: TGTGCCAGTATCCCACCGGGACAGCTTAACACTGAAGCTTTCTTT.

The chain couples TRBV7-2 to TRBJ2-1; 12 bases align to TRBD2. The CDR3 spans 16 residues. V shed 5 bases, J shed 6 bases, and the junction held 8 bases outside the gene matches. Germline CDR1 is SGHTA and CDR2 is FQGNSA. The CDR3 DNA sequence: TGTGCCAGCAGCCCCTGGACTAGCGGGACCGGCAATGAGCAGTTCTTC. It encodes CASSPWTSGTGNEQFF.

The DNA for the CDR3 is TGTGCCAGCAGCCCGGGCTACCAAGAGACCCAGTACTTC. This sequence encodes CASSPGYQETQYF. The chain combines TRBV5-4 with TRBJ2-5, with D unresolved. Trimming pared 4 bases from V and 0 bases from J, leaving 7 bases between. CDR1 is SGHNT, CDR2 YYREEE, per germline (reference sequence). The CDR3 is 13 residues long.

V is TRBV7-2 and J is TRBJ2-1; 11 positions agree with TRBD2. Unmatched junction bases numbered 5, after V lost 4 bases and J lost 3 bases. The CDR3 consists of 16 residues. The germline CDR1 and CDR2 sequences are SGHTA and FQGNSA. CDR3 coding DNA: TGTGCCAGCAGCTCGCAGGGGACTAGCGGCTACAATGAGCAGTTCTTC. It yields the protein CASSSQGTSGYNEQFF.

This clone has only a few counts. This chain joins TRBV29-1 and TRBJ2-7, with D hard to call. Germline values: CDR1 SQVTM, CDR2 ANQGSEA. The CDR3 runs 11 residues. Deletions cut 7 bases from V and 4 bases from J, with 11 bases between. CDR3 sequence reads: CSADNGYEQYF. The CDR3 DNA follows: TGCAGCGCTGACAATGGGTACGAGCAGTACTTC.

The chain couples TRBV4-2 to TRBJ2-2; 12 nucleotides align to TRBD2. Trimming took 0 bases from V and 1 from J; bases not matched to a gene: 6. Germline V gene lookup returns CDR1 LGHNA and CDR2 YNFKEQ. CDR3 length equals 19 residues. CDR3: CASSQDRETSGRNTGELFF. The CDR3 DNA follows: TGTGCCAGCAGCCAAGATAGGGAGACTAGCGGGAGGAACACCGGGGAGCTGTTTTTT.

The chain has TRBV7-3 and TRBJ2-1; 10 nucleotides match TRBD2. CDR1 is SGHTA, CDR2 FQGTGA, per germline. V was pared by 5 bases and J by 8 bases, with 6 bases of the junction left unmatched. The CDR3 is 14 amino acids. The CDR3, as DNA: TGTGCCAGCAGCCGCAGCGGGAGGGCGGATGAGCAGTTCTTC. The encoded protein is CASSRSGRADEQFF.

This sequence joins TRBV28 and TRBJ1-1; D not certain. CDR1 MDHEN and CDR2 SYDVKM come from the germline V gene. This CDR3 comprises 16 residues. Trimming took off 2 bases at V and 5 bases at J, with 18 bases between the two ends. CDR3 sequence (DNA): TGTGCCAGCAGTTTACCGGGCGCTACGCCTGGAACTGAAGCTTTCTTT. It encodes CASSLPGATPGTEAFF.

This chain joins TRBV7-2 and TRBJ2-5, with a tentative D call TRBD2 (6 bases). Germline-derived CDR1 and CDR2 are SGHTA and FQGNSA. The germline V and J ends were trimmed by 0 bases and 5 bases, with 10 bases remaining between them. CDR3 length: 14 amino acids. CDR3 nucleotide sequence: TGTGCCAGCAGCTTAGCGTCAGGGAGGGAGACCCAGTACTTC. The encoded protein is CASSLASGRETQYF.

The V and J genes are TRBV10-1 and TRBJ1-2; D is possibly TRBD1 (6 bases). Germline CDR1 reads WNHNN; CDR2 reads SYGVQD (reference sequence). Trimming left V 9 bases short and J 3 bases short, with 17 bases between. CDR3 size: 14 residues. In nucleotides, the CDR3 is TGCGCCAGAAACAGGGTAGGTTCCGACTATGGCTACACCTTC. It yields the protein CARNRVGSDYGYTF.

The V gene is TRBV5-6, the J gene TRBJ2-3; 10 bases fit TRBD1. The CDR3 loop spans 19 amino acids. With V trimmed by 4 bases and J by 6 bases, 20 bases remained unmatched. The germline CDR1 and CDR2 sequences are SGHDT and YYEEEE. For the CDR3, the DNA is TGTGCCAGCAGCCAATTCCGGGACAGGGGACCCAGACGGGGGGATACGCAGTATTTT. Protein: CASSQFRDRGPRRGDTQYF.

The J gene is TRBJ2-3, the V gene TRBV19; 8 bases line up with TRBD2. After removal of 5 bases from V and 3 bases from J, the junction contained 7 bases not matched to a gene. The germline CDR1 and CDR2 sequences are LNHDA and SQIVND (reference sequence). The CDR3 spans 15 residues. The CDR3 sequence: CASSSLAGRTDTQYF. DNA of the CDR3: TGTGCCAGTAGTTCCCTAGCGGGTAGGACAGATACGCAGTATTTT.

In the case of this clone: This same CDR3 is encoded by further DNA sequences in the sample. The rearrangement joins TRBV28 to TRBJ2-7, with a weak D call TRBD1 (6 bases). V lost 5 bases, J lost 7 bases, and 12 bases lay in between. Germline V gene lookup returns CDR1 MDHEN and CDR2 SYDVKM. This CDR3 region has 12 residues. The CDR3: CASSLRGYEQYF. The CDR3 DNA is TGTGCCAGCAGTCTAAGGGGGTATGAGCAGTACTTC.

The chain combines TRBV4-2 with TRBJ2-7; D not certain. The CDR3 is 15 amino acids. In germline, CDR1 is LGHNA, CDR2 YNFKEQ. The V end lost 2 bases, the J end lost 3 bases, and 14 bases lay between the germline ends. The CDR3 DNA sequence: TGTGCCAGCAGCCAAACCCAGTCCCAGGTCTACGAGCAGTACTTC. Protein: CASSQTQSQVYEQYF.

This clone was counted a single time. This sequence joins TRBV18 and TRBJ2-3; possibly TRBD1 for D (6 bases). Germline V lookup: CDR1 KGHSH, CDR2 LQKENI. This CDR3 contains 14 residues. V lost 3 bases and J lost 4, with 11 bases in between. CDR3 in amino acids: CASSPGQLPDTQYF. CDR3 DNA sequence: TGTGCCAGCTCACCCGGACAGCTGCCAGATACGCAGTATTTT.

The V call is TRBV23-1, the J call TRBJ2-6; 7 nucleotides line up with TRBD1. TRBV23-1 is an ORF, and what it does is uncertain. This CDR3 region has 18 residues. With V trimmed by 3 bases and J by 0 bases, 8 bases remained unmatched. CDR3 DNA sequence: TGCGCCAGCAGTCACCCCGTCCGACAGGGCTCTGGGGCCAACGTCCTGACTTTC. Its translation: CASSHPVRQGSGANVLTF.